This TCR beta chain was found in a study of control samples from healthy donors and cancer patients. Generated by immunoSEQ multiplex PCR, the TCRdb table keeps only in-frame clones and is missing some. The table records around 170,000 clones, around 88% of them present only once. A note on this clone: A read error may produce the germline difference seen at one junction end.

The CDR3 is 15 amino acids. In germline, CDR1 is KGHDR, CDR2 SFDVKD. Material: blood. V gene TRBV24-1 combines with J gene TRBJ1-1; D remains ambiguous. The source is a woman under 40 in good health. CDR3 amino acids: CATSDPAASNAEAFF. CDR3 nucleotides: TGTGCCACCAGTGACCCAGCAGCCTCGAACGCTGAAGCTTTCTTT.